The rows below give T cell receptor beta chains drawn from one sample of a study of T cell changes during pregnancy in multiple sclerosis. The assay was immunoSEQ multiplex PCR, and TCRdb's table has in-frame clones only and misses some. The sample has approximately 110,000 clones, approximately 90% seen once. The sample in question was peripheral blood, obtained in the third trimester of pregnancy. Every receptor here comes from a female donor with multiple sclerosis, enrolled in a pregnancy study. Each CDR3 is given with its conserved first and last residue. Fields, in order: D gene, clone size, J gene, V gene, CDR3 DNA, CDR3 protein. The D gene is left open where the match is weak. Size tells how often a clone was seen (once, few, many) or the class of an expanded clone, and some rows leave it out.

.	.	TRBJ2-5	TRBV30	TGTGCCTGGAGCGCACTAGCCCCCCAAGAGACCCAGTACTTC	CAWSALAPQETQYF
.	.	TRBJ1-2	TRBV5-4	TGTGCCAGCAGCCAACCGGACAGAGGAGGCTACACCTTC	CASSQPDRGGYTF
TRBD1	.	TRBJ2-3	TRBV5-6	TGTGCCAGCAGGTGGACAGGGAGAACAGATACGCAGTATTTT	CASRWTGRTDTQYF
.	.	TRBJ2-2	TRBV6-1	TGTGCCAGCAGTGAACACGGGAGTAACACCGGGGAGCTGTTTTTT	CASSEHGSNTGELFF
.	once	TRBJ2-7	TRBV5-4	TGTGCCAGCAGCCGAGGACGTGGGGGCGGGGGCCTTGTCGAGCAGTACTTC	CASSRGRGGGGLVEQYF
TRBD1	.	TRBJ1-1	TRBV6-5	TGTGCCAGCAGTTACAGAAGGGGGCGTGGAACTGAAGCTTTCTTT	CASSYRRGRGTEAFF
TRBD1	.	TRBJ2-7	TRBV27	TGTGCCAGCAGGACAGGGGACGAGCAGTACTTC	CASRTGDEQYF
.	.	TRBJ1-3	TRBV30	TGTGCCTGGACTCTACAGGGTTCTGGAAACACCATATATTTT	CAWTLQGSGNTIYF
.	.	TRBJ1-3	TRBV7-2	TGTGCCAGCAGCTTAGGGCCGATAACCTCTGGAAACACCATATATTTT	CASSLGPITSGNTIYF
TRBD1	.	TRBJ1-5	TRBV19	TGTGCCAGTAGTACCCCTCACAGGGGTTGGAATCAGCCCCAGCATTTT	CASSTPHRGWNQPQHF
.	once	TRBJ1-2	TRBV6-1	TGTGCCAGCAGTGTACAGTCACTCCGCACTTATGGCTACACCTTC	CASSVQSLRTYGYTF
.	.	TRBJ1-1	TRBV7-9	TGTGCCAGCAGCTTAATCGCAGGGGTTGGAGACACTGAAGCTTTCTTT	CASSLIAGVGDTEAFF
TRBD2	.	TRBJ2-3	TRBV7-3	TGTGCCAGCAGCCTTAGCGGGGGCCTGGGCACAGATACGCAGTATTTT	CASSLSGGLGTDTQYF
.	.	TRBJ1-3	TRBV2	TGTGCCAGCCAATCGAGAGGAGGGGGACTAGCCGGAAACACCATATATTTT	CASQSRGGGLAGNTIYF
.	.	TRBJ2-1	TRBV7-9	TGTGCCAGCCCCAGGGATAACAATGAGCAGTTCTTC	CASPRDNNEQFF
.	.	TRBJ1-3	TRBV5-1	TGCGCCAGCAGCTTGCGCGGAGACTCTGGAAACACCATATATTTT	CASSLRGDSGNTIYF
TRBD1	.	TRBJ1-2	TRBV6-5	TGTGCCAGCAGAAACGGACAGGGGATTTTTGGCTACACCTTC	CASRNGQGIFGYTF
TRBD1	.	TRBJ1-4	TRBV30	TGTGCCTGGAGTGTCGGACAGGGAGAAAAACTGTTTTTT	CAWSVGQGEKLFF
TRBD2	.	TRBJ2-3	TRBV7-2	TGTGCCAGCAGCCTATGGACTAGCGCGTTGGGGGATACGCAGTATTTT	CASSLWTSALGDTQYF
TRBD1	.	TRBJ2-3	TRBV28	TGTGCCAGCAGCCGAGGGGGACAGAGCACAGATACGCAGTATTTT	CASSRGGQSTDTQYF
TRBD1	.	TRBJ1-6	TRBV7-9	TGTGCCAGCAGCTCGACAGGGTTTTATTCACCCCTCCACTTT	CASSSTGFYSPLHF
.	few	TRBJ1-1	TRBV18	TGTGCCAGCTCACAGGCGACAGACAACACTGAAGCTTTCTTT	CASSQATDNTEAFF
.	few	TRBJ2-1	TRBV7-2	TGTGCCAGCAGCTTAGCCAGTGACAATGAGCAGTTCTTC	CASSLASDNEQFF
.	.	TRBJ1-5	TRBV10-3	TGTGCCATCAGTGAGGAACGTGGTTCGGATCAGCCCCAGCATTTT	CAISEERGSDQPQHF
.	.	TRBJ1-2	TRBV7-9	TGTGCCAGCAGCCCCCTTATTCAACAGGCAAGGCAAGGCTACACCTTC	CASSPLIQQARQGYTF
.	.	TRBJ1-5	TRBV18	TGTGCCAGCTCACCAGGCCCGGGGAGCAATCAGCCCCAGCATTTT	CASSPGPGSNQPQHF
TRBD2	.	TRBJ2-3	TRBV4-1	TGCGCCAGCAGCCTTGAGCGGGGGGGGCCAGATACGCAGTATTTT	CASSLERGGPDTQYF
TRBD1	.	TRBJ2-5	TRBV6-5	TGTGCCAGCAGAAGACAGGGGTTGGAGACCCAGTACTTC	CASRRQGLETQYF
TRBD1	.	TRBJ2-7	TRBV11-2	TGTGCCAGCAGGGTGCAGCAGAGGACAGGGGCTAGCGAGCAGTACTTC	CASRVQQRTGASEQYF
TRBD1	once	TRBJ1-5	TRBV11-2	TGTGCCAGCAGCTTAGATGCGACAGGGGGCGGTCAGCCCCAGCATTTT	CASSLDATGGGQPQHF
.	.	TRBJ2-7	TRBV30	TGTGCCTGGAGTGTAGGACGGGGCTACGAGCAGTACTTC	CAWSVGRGYEQYF
TRBD2	.	TRBJ2-7	TRBV7-2	TGTGCCAGCAGCGCGGGGGGGTTCGACGAGCAGTACTTC	CASSAGGFDEQYF
TRBD2	.	TRBJ2-1	TRBV5-1	TGCGCCAGCAGCTCTCAGAGACAGGGACTAGCGGGTCCGTTCTTC	CASSSQRQGLAGPFF
TRBD1	.	TRBJ1-6	TRBV5-1	TGCGCCAGCAGCTTCGGGACAGCAAATTCACCCCTCCACTTT	CASSFGTANSPLHF
.	.	TRBJ1-1	TRBV27	TGTGCCAGCAGTTTGGTGAGGGGGAGCACTGAAGCTTTCTTT	CASSLVRGSTEAFF
.	once	TRBJ1-2	TRBV5-6	TGTGCCAGCAGCGGCGGGGGCCTTAACTATGGCTACACCTTC	CASSGGGLNYGYTF
TRBD1	.	TRBJ2-7	TRBV2	TGTGCCAGCAGTAAGGACAGGGGGATTTCCTACGAGCAGTACTTC	CASSKDRGISYEQYF
.	.	TRBJ1-3	TRBV7-2	TGTGCCAGCAGCTTAGCACAGGCGGGGGGAAACACCATATATTTT	CASSLAQAGGNTIYF
TRBD2	once	TRBJ2-1	TRBV28	TGTGCCAGCGGTCTGACTAGCGGGAGGAATGAGCAGTTCTTC	CASGLTSGRNEQFF